A selection of T cell receptor beta chains follows, all from one sample in a study of T cell repertoires and HLA-DP antigens. Their recognized antigens are unknown. The protocol was immunoSEQ multiplex PCR, while the TCRdb copy is restricted to in-frame clones and leaves out a portion. The data show around 100,000 clones, around 92% seen once. The material sequenced was CD4+ T cells from PBMCs. The receptor set was obtained from a woman aged 18-29 years in good health and CMV-seronegative. Each CDR3 is given with its conserved first and last residue. Each record gives: clone size, V gene, D gene, J gene, CDR3 protein, CDR3 DNA. D genes are given only for firm matches. Not all rows give a size; the values are once, few, many and, for expanded clones, a class.

NA	TRBV29-1	TRBD1	TRBJ2-1	CSVGGDRGLNEQFF	TGCAGCGTTGGCGGGGACAGGGGATTGAATGAGCAGTTCTTC
NA	TRBV9	TRBD1	TRBJ2-5	CASSRTGTETQYF	TGTGCCAGCAGTCGGACAGGGACGGAGACCCAGTACTTC
NA	TRBV2	NA	TRBJ2-3	CASDRTATDTQYF	TGTGCCAGCGATAGGACAGCGACAGATACGCAGTATTTT
few	TRBV5-6	NA	TRBJ1-2	CASSLVGWSGPGGYTF	TGTGCCAGCAGCTTGGTAGGGTGGTCGGGACCCGGTGGCTACACCTTC
NA	TRBV2	TRBD1	TRBJ2-3	CASSPTDRGVADTQYF	TGTGCCAGCAGCCCAACCGACAGGGGGGTGGCAGATACGCAGTATTTT
NA	TRBV6-5	NA	TRBJ2-6	CASRSSGANVLTF	TGTGCCAGCCGGAGCTCTGGGGCCAACGTCCTGACTTTC
NA	TRBV6-1	NA	TRBJ1-4	CASSGRGEKLFF	TGTGCCAGCAGTGGAAGGGGTGAAAAACTGTTTTTT
NA	TRBV28	TRBD1	TRBJ2-7	CASSSTRQGARQYF	TGTGCCAGCAGTTCAACTCGACAGGGGGCTCGGCAGTACTTC
NA	TRBV6-6	NA	TRBJ1-3	CASSPRTLFSGNTIYF	TGTGCCAGCAGTCCGCGGACTCTTTTCTCTGGAAACACCATATATTTT
NA	TRBV25-1	TRBD1	TRBJ1-4	CASSAMRTGDEKLFF	TGTGCCAGCAGTGCAATGCGGACAGGGGATGAAAAACTGTTTTTT
NA	TRBV11-2	NA	TRBJ2-2	CASSQGTPNTGELFF	TGTGCCAGCTCCCAGGGGACCCCGAACACCGGGGAGCTGTTTTTT
NA	TRBV7-2	TRBD1	TRBJ1-1	CASSSQGAYTEAFF	TGTGCCAGCAGCTCCCAGGGGGCGTACACTGAAGCTTTCTTT
NA	TRBV20-1	NA	TRBJ2-3	CSATTGDTQYF	TGCAGTGCGACAACGGGAGATACGCAGTATTTT
NA	TRBV6-1	NA	TRBJ2-7	CASSGGAPLEQYF	TGTGCCAGCAGTGGCGGTGCCCCCCTTGAGCAGTACTTC
NA	TRBV4-1	NA	TRBJ2-7	CASSQMLGRGTSEQYF	TGCGCCAGCAGCCAAATGCTGGGACGGGGGACGAGCGAGCAGTACTTC
NA	TRBV5-6	TRBD1	TRBJ2-3	CASSIQGRTDTQYF	TGTGCCAGCAGCATACAGGGGCGCACAGATACGCAGTATTTT
once	TRBV30	NA	TRBJ1-1	CAWDNPTENTEAFF	TGTGCCTGGGACAATCCGACGGAGAACACTGAAGCTTTCTTT
NA	TRBV5-6	NA	TRBJ1-2	CASSLSRTGFNGYTF	TGTGCCAGCAGCTTGTCCCGTACAGGGTTCAATGGCTACACCTTC
NA	TRBV6-5	TRBD1	TRBJ1-2	CASSPTGQGNYGYTF	TGTGCCAGCAGCCCTACCGGACAGGGGAACTATGGCTACACCTTC
NA	TRBV10-3	TRBD2	TRBJ2-3	CAISDLAGGTDTQYF	TGTGCCATCAGTGATTTAGCGGGAGGGACAGATACGCAGTATTTT
NA	TRBV7-2	NA	TRBJ1-4	CASSLVGWQGGEKLFF	TGTGCCAGCAGCTTAGTAGGGTGGCAGGGCGGTGAAAAACTGTTTTTT
once	TRBV18	TRBD1	TRBJ1-6	CASSPGVGTVNNSPLHF	TGTGCCAGCTCACCAGGGGTAGGGACAGTAAATAATTCACCCCTCCACTTT
NA	TRBV2	NA	TRBJ1-1	CASRGFSTEAFF	TGTGCCAGCAGGGGGTTTAGCACTGAAGCTTTCTTT
NA	TRBV29-1	NA	TRBJ2-3	CSVLTRSGTDTQYF	TGCAGCGTCCTGACTCGCTCTGGGACAGATACGCAGTATTTT
NA	TRBV6-6	NA	TRBJ1-3	CASANSGNTIYF	TGTGCCAGCGCCAACTCTGGAAACACCATATATTTT
NA	TRBV27	TRBD1	TRBJ1-1	CASSSPTGVTNPSMNTEAFF	TGTGCCAGCAGTTCCCCGACAGGGGTCACTAACCCTTCCATGAACACTGAAGCTTTCTTT
NA	TRBV5-4	TRBD2	TRBJ2-7	CASSFYRTSGSEQYF	TGTGCCAGCAGCTTCTATCGGACTAGCGGGAGCGAGCAGTACTTC
NA	TRBV14	NA	TRBJ2-1	CASSPGRNEQFF	TGTGCCAGCAGCCCCGGGCGCAATGAGCAGTTCTTC
once	TRBV19	NA	TRBJ2-2	CASRRTVITGELFF	TGTGCCAGTAGGCGGACTGTGATCACCGGGGAGCTGTTTTTT
NA	TRBV4-1	NA	TRBJ1-6	CASSHPPDGGYNSPLHF	TGCGCCAGCAGCCATCCCCCGGACGGGGGATATAATTCACCCCTCCACTTT
NA	TRBV19	NA	TRBJ1-1	CATSDWMNTEAFF	TGTGCCACATCGGACTGGATGAACACTGAAGCTTTCTTT
NA	TRBV11-3	NA	TRBJ2-1	CASSLGTEQFF	TGTGCCAGCAGCTTGGGGACTGAGCAGTTCTTC
NA	TRBV6-6	TRBD1	TRBJ1-1	CASNLEGQGTTEAFF	TGTGCCAGCAACTTAGAAGGACAGGGGACCACTGAAGCTTTCTTT
NA	TRBV29-1	TRBD2	TRBJ2-3	CSVVSPRTIAGGETPTSVTQYF	TGCAGCGTTGTCTCCCCCCGGACTATAGCGGGAGGGGAGACTCCGACCTCGGTTACGCAGTATTTT
NA	TRBV30	NA	TRBJ1-4	CAWSVRGIREKLFF	TGTGCCTGGAGTGTACGGGGGATTAGGGAAAAACTGTTTTTT
NA	TRBV7-3	NA	TRBJ1-2	CASSLRPGDNYGYTF	TGTGCCAGCAGCCTACGGCCAGGGGATAACTATGGCTACACCTTC
NA	TRBV9	NA	TRBJ2-5	CASTTGPRDWRETQYF	TGTGCCAGCACCACCGGACCCAGGGATTGGAGAGAGACCCAGTACTTC
NA	TRBV19	NA	TRBJ2-4	CASRQTPNIQYF	TGTGCCAGTAGACAAACCCCCAACATTCAGTACTTC
NA	TRBV5-1	TRBD1	TRBJ1-4	CASSPRQGLNEKLFF	TGCGCCAGCAGCCCGAGACAGGGTCTTAATGAAAAACTGTTTTTT
NA	TRBV29-1	NA	TRBJ2-3	CSVDFGQGMGTQYF	TGCAGCGTTGACTTTGGTCAGGGGATGGGTACGCAGTATTTT
NA	TRBV2	TRBD2	TRBJ2-5	CASGTSGEGTQYF	TGTGCCAGCGGGACTAGCGGGGAGGGGACCCAGTACTTC
NA	TRBV5-6	TRBD1	TRBJ1-2	CASSIGQVLYGYTF	TGTGCCAGCAGCATAGGACAGGTACTCTATGGCTACACCTTC